The clone carrying this T cell receptor beta chain was seen many times. A library of TCRbeta sequences, prepared with unique molecular identifiers, was generated. TCRdb fed the PCR reads into MiXCR, producing one record per CDR3 protein. The data contain approximately 350,000 distinct CDR3 sequences, 13% of them seen just once; the ten biggest clones take up 3.5% to 4.5%. The data belong to a study of T-cell reconstitution after alpha-beta-depleted transplantation in children. The length of the CDR3 is 16 residues. With 2 bases clipped from V and 0 bases from J, the junction kept 7 bases outside the gene matches. The V gene's germline CDR1 is SGHRS and CDR2 YFSETQ.

This clonotype was sampled from a human donor who donated a stem cell graft to a child with Fanconi anemia. Sequencing was performed on PBMCs, taken from the stem cell graft. V and J are TRBV5-1 and TRBJ1-1; 7 nucleotides agree with TRBD1. CDR3 amino acids: CASSFAQQGLNTEAFF. The CDR3 nucleotides are TGCGCCAGCAGCTTTGCTCAACAGGGGTTGAACACTGAAGCTTTCTTT.